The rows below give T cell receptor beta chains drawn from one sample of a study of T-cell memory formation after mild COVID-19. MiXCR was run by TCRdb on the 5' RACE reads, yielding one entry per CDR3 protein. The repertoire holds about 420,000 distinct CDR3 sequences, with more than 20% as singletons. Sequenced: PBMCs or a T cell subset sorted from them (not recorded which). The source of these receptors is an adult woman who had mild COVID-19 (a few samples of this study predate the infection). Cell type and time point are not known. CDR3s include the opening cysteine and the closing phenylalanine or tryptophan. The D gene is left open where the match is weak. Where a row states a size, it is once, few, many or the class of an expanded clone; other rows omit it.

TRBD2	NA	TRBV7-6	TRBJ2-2	CASSFSRLAGAPEGTGELFF	TGTGCCAGCAGCTTTTCCCGACTAGCGGGTGCTCCTGAGGGTACCGGGGAGCTGTTTTTT
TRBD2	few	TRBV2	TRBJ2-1	CASSEVWLAGLVDEQFF	TGTGCCAGCAGTGAAGTTTGGCTAGCGGGACTGGTCGATGAGCAGTTCTTC
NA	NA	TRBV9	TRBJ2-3	CASSVEQRTDTQYF	TGTGCCAGCAGCGTAGAACAGCGCACAGATACGCAGTATTTT
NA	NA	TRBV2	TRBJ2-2	CASRKRAGDGTAGELFF	TGCGCCAGCAGAAAACGTGCCGGGGACGGGACGGCCGGGGAGCTGTTTTTT
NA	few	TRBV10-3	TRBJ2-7	CAISESGSSYEQYF	TGTGCCATCAGTGAGTCAGGGAGCTCCTACGAGCAGTACTTC
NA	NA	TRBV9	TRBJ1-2	CASAEGGPNYGYTF	TGTGCCAGCGCCGAGGGAGGCCCTAACTATGGCTACACCTTC
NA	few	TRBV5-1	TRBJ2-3	CASSYGGATDTQYF	TGCGCCAGCAGCTACGGGGGAGCCACAGATACGCAGTATTTT
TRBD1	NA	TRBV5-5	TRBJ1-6	CASSLVVGTVPSPLHF	TGTGCCAGCAGCTTGGTGGTCGGGACAGTCCCTTCACCCCTCCACTTT
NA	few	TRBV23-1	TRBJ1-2	CASSLDNRTIGYTF	TGCGCCAGCAGTCTGGACAACCGGACTATTGGCTACACCTTC
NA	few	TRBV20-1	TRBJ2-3	CSARDRQGTDTQYF	TGCAGTGCTAGAGATCGGCAGGGCACAGATACGCAGTATTTT
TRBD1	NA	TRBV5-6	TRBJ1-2	CASSYQNPDRGINYGYTF	TGTGCCAGCAGCTACCAGAATCCGGACAGGGGCATCAACTATGGCTACACCTTC
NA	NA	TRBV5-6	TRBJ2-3	CASRMGGTDTQYF	TGTGCCAGCAGGATGGGCGGGACAGATACGCAGTATTTT
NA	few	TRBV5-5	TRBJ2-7	CASRDMGAEQYF	TGTGCCAGCAGGGATATGGGGGCCGAGCAGTACTTC
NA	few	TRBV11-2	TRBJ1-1	CASSSRSGVSAEAFF	TGTGCCAGCAGCTCACGCTCCGGGGTATCTGCTGAAGCTTTCTTT
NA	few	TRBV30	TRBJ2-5	CAWNRGETQYF	TGTGCCTGGAACCGGGGGGAGACCCAGTACTTC
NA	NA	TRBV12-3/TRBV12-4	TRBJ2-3	CASSPLAGGGWTDTQYF	TGTGCCAGCAGTCCCTTGGCCGGGGGAGGTTGGACAGATACGCAGTATTTT
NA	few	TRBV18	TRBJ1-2	CASSDNYGYTF	TGTGCCAGCTCAGACAACTATGGCTACACCTTC
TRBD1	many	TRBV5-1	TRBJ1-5	CASSLTGDQPQHF	TGCGCCAGCAGCTTGACAGGGGATCAGCCCCAGCATTTT
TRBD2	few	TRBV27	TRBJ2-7	CASSRGLAGAASYEQYF	TGTGCCAGCAGTCGGGGACTAGCGGGAGCTGCATCCTACGAGCAGTACTTC
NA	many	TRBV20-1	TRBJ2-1	CSASVSGVPKQFF	TGCAGTGCTAGTGTGAGTGGCGTACCAAAGCAGTTCTTC
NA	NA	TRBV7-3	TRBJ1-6	CASSLNSNSPLHF	TGTGCCAGCAGCTTAAACTCTAATTCACCCCTCCACTTT
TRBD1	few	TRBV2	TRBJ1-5	CASRARQGNQPQHF	TGTGCCAGCAGAGCACGACAGGGAAATCAGCCCCAGCATTTT
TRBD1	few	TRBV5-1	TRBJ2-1	CASSLRTGSNEQFF	TGCGCCAGCAGCTTGCGGACAGGGAGCAATGAGCAGTTCTTC
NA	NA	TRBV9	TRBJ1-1	CASSVVRRDTEAFF	TGTGCCAGCAGCGTAGTTAGGCGAGACACTGAAGCTTTCTTT
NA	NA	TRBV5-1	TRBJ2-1	CASSLGAEYNEQFF	TGCGCCAGCAGCTTGGGAGCTGAATACAATGAGCAGTTCTTC
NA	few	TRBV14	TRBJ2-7	CASSQGRGIFYEQYF	TGTGCCAGCAGCCAAGGGAGGGGTATCTTCTACGAGCAGTACTTC
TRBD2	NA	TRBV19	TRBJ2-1	CASKERDLGGDEQFF	TGTGCCAGTAAGGAGCGGGATCTGGGTGGCGATGAGCAGTTCTTC
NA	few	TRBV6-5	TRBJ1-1	CASSLPPNTEAFF	TGTGCCAGCAGTTTGCCCCCGAACACTGAAGCTTTCTTT
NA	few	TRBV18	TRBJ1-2	CASSPTGSRDGYTF	TGTGCCAGCTCACCTACAGGGTCCAGGGATGGCTACACCTTC
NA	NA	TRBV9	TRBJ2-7	CASSVNPEPLYEQYF	TGTGCCAGCAGCGTAAACCCCGAGCCCCTCTACGAGCAGTACTTC
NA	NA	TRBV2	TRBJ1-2	CASTPRRSANYGYTF	TGTGCCAGCACCCCCCGGAGATCAGCTAACTATGGCTACACCTTC
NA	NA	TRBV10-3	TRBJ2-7	CAINRAENYEQYF	TGTGCCATCAATCGAGCAGAAAACTACGAGCAGTACTTC
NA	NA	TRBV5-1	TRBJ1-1	CASSWSGDMNTEAFF	TGCGCCAGCAGCTGGAGTGGGGACATGAACACTGAAGCTTTCTTT
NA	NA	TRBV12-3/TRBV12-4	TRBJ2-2	CASIPTTVTGELFF	TGTGCCAGCATCCCGACGACAGTAACCGGGGAGCTGTTTTTT
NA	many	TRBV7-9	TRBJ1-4	CASSFLGDTNEKLFF	TGTGCCAGCAGCTTTTTGGGGGACACTAATGAAAAACTGTTTTTT
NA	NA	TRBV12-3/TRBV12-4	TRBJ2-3	CASSGGRGGTDTQYF	TGTGCCAGCTCGGGGGGCAGGGGGGGCACAGATACGCAGTATTTT
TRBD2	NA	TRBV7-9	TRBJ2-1	CASSLVLAGAHEQFF	TGTGCCAGCAGCTTAGTACTAGCGGGAGCACATGAGCAGTTCTTC
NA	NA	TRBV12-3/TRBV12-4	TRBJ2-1	CASRQDRNNEQFF	TGTGCCAGCAGGCAGGACAGAAACAATGAGCAGTTCTTC
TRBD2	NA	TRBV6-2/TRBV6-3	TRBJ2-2	CASSYSAGGRNTGELFF	TGTGCCAGCAGTTACTCAGCGGGGGGACGGAACACCGGGGAGCTGTTTTTT
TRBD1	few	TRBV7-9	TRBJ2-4	CASSPWDSVDIQYF	TGTGCCAGCAGCCCCTGGGACAGCGTAGACATTCAGTACTTC